This T cell receptor (beta chain) emerged from a study of cytotoxic CD8 clonotypes in ibrutinib-treated CLL. Study in general: By median about 69 months, 12 had progressed and about 15 stayed remitted; responses had been 2 complete and approximately 24 partial. Samples showed on average approximately 270,000 productive templates and 94,082 productive rearrangements. Overall study findings and caveats: The study sampled sustained-remission and progressing patients at different times. Starting clonality was above that of age-matched healthy donors and tracked circulating CD8+ T-cell counts.

A remark on this clone: Its antigen remains unknown.

V was pared by 1 base and J by 8 bases, with 12 bases between. Germline V lookup: CDR1 SGDLS, CDR2 YYNGEE. The CDR3 is 14 amino acids. The protocol was immunoSEQ multiplex PCR, while the TCRdb copy is restricted to in-frame clones and leaves out a portion. In the table there are about 25,000 clones, approximately 67% of which are singletons. The origin of this receptor is a human donor with chronic lymphocytic leukemia. The source was PBMCs, collected at disease progression, from a patient treated with ibrutinib. V usage is TRBV9 and J usage is TRBJ1-4; tentatively, D is TRBD1 (6 bases). The CDR3 nucleotides are TGTGCCAGCAGCGTAAGGGGGGATGGCGAAAAACTGTTTTTT. Encoded protein: CASSVRGDGEKLFF. Filled out from reference TRBV9 and TRBJ1-4, the complete variable domain reads DSGVTQTPKHLITATGQRVTLRCSPRSGDLSVYWYQQSLDQGLQFLIQYYNGEERAKGNILERFSAQQFPDLHSELNLSSLELGDSALYFCASSVRGDGEKLFFGSGTQLSVL.